What follows are 17 T cell receptor beta chains derived from one specimen sequenced in a study of blood T cell repertoires in COVID-19. The assay was immunoSEQ multiplex PCR, and TCRdb's table has in-frame clones only and misses some. The repertoire consists of under 300,000 clones, with less than 90% occurring once and the leading ten covering about 12%. The material sequenced was peripheral blood. The source of these receptors is a woman aged 70-85 years with COVID-19, enrolled during active disease.

The V gene is TRBV27, the J gene TRBJ1-2; weak D call: TRBD1 (5 bases). The V end was cut by 4 bases, the J end by 0 bases, with 18 bases between. Germline V gives CDR1 MNHEY, CDR2 SMNVEV (reference sequence). CDR3 length: 17 amino acids. As DNA, the CDR3 is TGTGCCAGCAGTTCTTCAAGGGGCAGAGGTTCTAACTATGGCTACACCTTC. It encodes CASSSSRGRGSNYGYTF.

In DNA form, the CDR3 reads TGTGCCACCAGCAGAGATGCGAACGGGAACTATGGCTACACCTTC. Protein: CATSRDANGNYGYTF. This chain connects TRBV15 to TRBJ1-2; D not certain. This CDR3 contains 15 residues. Germline V gene data show CDR1 as LNHNV and CDR2 as YYDKDF (reference sequence). The V end was cut by 0 bases, the J end by 2 bases, with 10 bases between.

The gene calls are TRBV24-1 and TRBJ1-6; a weak D match, TRBD1 (6 bases). CDR1 KGHDR and CDR2 SFDVKD come from the germline V gene. V gave up 7 bases and J gave up 9 bases, with 9 bases separating them. The CDR3 totals 12 residues. The CDR3 DNA is TGTGCCACCAGGGGGGCTGGTTCACCCCTCCACTTT. It specifies CATRGAGSPLHF.

The V gene is TRBV2, the J gene TRBJ1-2, with D maybe TRBD1 (6 bases). In germline, CDR1 is SNHLY, CDR2 FYNNEI. CDR3 size: 14 residues. V was cut by 6 bases and J by 7 bases, with 18 bases left in between. CDR3 in amino acids: CASREGHWTGGYTF. CDR3 DNA: TGTGCCAGCAGAGAGGGACACTGGACGGGTGGCTACACCTTC.

The chain links TRBV20-1 to TRBJ1-2; tentative D call: TRBD1 (5 bases). The CDR3 sequence is 11 residues long. The V gene lost 6 bases and the J gene lost 4 bases, with 9 bases spanning the gap. Germline V gene sequence: CDR1 DFQATT, CDR2 SNEGSKA (reference sequence). The CDR3 spells CSARAIYGYTF. CDR3 DNA sequence: TGCAGTGCCAGGGCTATCTATGGCTACACCTTC.

This clone was seen more than once but under ten times. The gene calls are TRBV2 and TRBJ2-2, with 11 bases matching TRBD2. CDR1 and CDR2 from the germline V gene are SNHLY and FYNNEI. The ends lost 4 bases at V and 4 bases at J; junction bases unmatched: 5. This CDR3 has 16 residues. The CDR3 loop reads CASSGLAGPGTGELFF. The CDR3 DNA reads TGTGCCAGCAGTGGACTAGCGGGGCCAGGCACCGGGGAGCTGTTTTTT.

Ten or more counts support this clone. J is TRBJ1-1 and V is TRBV27; D gene uncertain. Trimming removed 2 bases from V and 1 base from J, with 11 bases in between. Germline CDR1 reads MNHEY; CDR2 reads SMNVEV (reference sequence). This CDR3 region has 15 residues. CDR3 DNA: TGTGCCAGCAGTTTAAAGGTGGCGGGGAACACTGAAGCTTTCTTT. As protein: CASSLKVAGNTEAFF.

The gene calls are TRBV7-2 and TRBJ2-3, with TRBD2 identical over 8 bases. The CDR3 extends over 15 amino acids. Trimming cost V 1 base and J 7 bases; bases outside gene matches: 7. The germline gives CDR1 SGHTA, CDR2 FQGNSA. The chain's CDR3 is CASSLDGTSQYTQYF. DNA for the CDR3: TGTGCCAGCAGCTTAGACGGGACTAGTCAATATACGCAGTATTTT. The variable domain in full, with the rest retrieved from reference TRBV7-2 and TRBJ2-3, is GAGVSQSPSNKVTEKGKDVELRCDPISGHTALYWYRQSLGQGLEFLIYFQGNSAPDKSGLPSDRFSAERTGGSVSTLTIQRTQQEDSAVYLCASSLDGTSQYTQYFGPGTRLTVL.

The chain has TRBV9 and TRBJ2-3; tentatively, D is TRBD1 (5 bases). V was clipped by 6 bases and J by 0 bases, with 11 bases between them. The CDR3 totals 14 residues. Looked up from germline, CDR1 is SGDLS and CDR2 is YYNGEE. The DNA for the CDR3 is TGTGCCAGCAATACAGGAGCTAGCACAGATACGCAGTATTTT. Protein sequence: CASNTGASTDTQYF.

J is TRBJ1-6 and V is TRBV6-5, with 9 bases aligning to TRBD1. Germline V gene data show CDR1 as MNHEY and CDR2 as SVGAGI. V was pared by 6 bases and J by 9 bases, with 0 bases of the junction left unmatched. The CDR3 consists of 12 residues. CDR3 residues: CASRDRGSPLHF. The DNA for the CDR3 is TGTGCCAGCAGGGACAGGGGTTCACCCCTCCACTTT.

The CDR3 DNA follows: TGTGCCAGCAGCTTATTAGGGGCGGGGAGCACAGATACGCAGTATTTT. This encodes CASSLLGAGSTDTQYF. V and J are TRBV5-8 and TRBJ2-3, with D possibly being TRBD2 (6 bases). The CDR3 length is 16 residues. Germline values: CDR1 SGHTS, CDR2 YDEGEE. The V end lost 2 bases, the J end lost 0 bases, and 13 bases lay between the germline ends.

The chain uses TRBV28 and TRBJ2-3; 10 bases map to TRBD2. There are 16 residues in the CDR3. From germline, CDR1 is MDHEN and CDR2 SYDVKM. V trimming: 6 bases; J trimming: 4 bases; junction bases outside the gene matches: 10. The CDR3 sequence: CASSRQSGGEADTQYF. For the CDR3, the DNA is TGTGCCAGCAGCCGGCAAAGCGGGGGGGAGGCAGATACGCAGTATTTT.

CDR3 loop: CASSLGDREDPNTEAFF. The CDR3 region has the DNA TGTGCCAGCAGCTTGGGCGACAGGGAAGACCCGAACACTGAAGCTTTCTTT. The chain combines TRBV5-4 with TRBJ1-1; TRBD1 matches at 7 bases. This CDR3 has 17 residues. Trimming removed 0 bases from V and 1 base from J; junction bases left unmatched: 9. CDR1 is SGHNT, CDR2 YYREEE, per germline (reference sequence).

This clone was observed a single time. The chain employs TRBV5-1 and TRBJ2-1; 11 nucleotides line up with TRBD1. Losses at the gene ends were 4 bases for V and 7 bases for J; bases not matched to a gene: 7. The CDR3 runs to 15 residues. Germline V gene sequence: CDR1 SGHRS, CDR2 YFSETQ. CDR3: CASSNRDRGTNEQFF. The CDR3 bases are TGCGCCAGCAGCAACCGGGACAGGGGGACGAATGAGCAGTTCTTC.

This sequence joins TRBV4-1 and TRBJ2-3; D is perhaps TRBD2 (6 bases). The germline V gene has CDR1 MGHRA and CDR2 YSYEKL. V lost 4 bases and J 2 bases, leaving 13 bases between the germline ends. The CDR3 has 15 residues. The CDR3 DNA reads TGCGCCAGCAGCCCCGCGGGGACCACCACAGATACGCAGTATTTT. This translates into CASSPAGTTTDTQYF.

The chain is built from TRBV12-3 or TRBV12-4 and TRBJ1-1, with D maybe TRBD1 (5 bases). CDR3 length equals 13 residues. The germline V and J ends were trimmed by 2 bases and 3 bases, with 7 bases remaining between them. CDR3 sequence (DNA): TGTGCCAGCAGTTTAATACAGGACACTGAAGCTTTCTTT. Encoded protein: CASSLIQDTEAFF.

The chain joins TRBV9 to TRBJ2-7; 8 bases map to TRBD2. CDR3 length equals 15 residues. J gave up 4 bases and V 3 bases, and 9 bases lay outside the gene matches. Germline V gene sequence: CDR1 SGDLS, CDR2 YYNGEE. CDR3 DNA: TGTGCCAGCAGCGAGAGCGGGGGAGGCGGTTACGAGCAGTACTTC. It translates to CASSESGGGGYEQYF.